This T cell receptor (beta chain) came from a study of shared T cell receptors in the human thymus. The data were produced by immunoSEQ multiplex PCR, yet TCRdb's version contains in-frame clones alone and is incomplete. This table has just under 550,000 clones, about 84% appearing once. Per the germline V gene, CDR1 is LGHNA and CDR2 is YSLEER. The V gene lost 0 bases and the J gene lost 4 bases, with 9 bases spanning the gap. This CDR3 is 14 amino acids long. This sample was shared with a second study, whose subject was human thymus T cells. That source adds: From resections taken during corrective heart surgery, the thymus tissue was obtained. Repertoires sampled from thymus and blood appeared biased in V and J gene usage. Among unrelated individuals, related research reported thymic repertoires that overlapped highly.

J is TRBJ1-2 and V is TRBV4-3; D gene uncertain. Specimen: thymocytes. This TCR was recovered from a boy less than two years old with a congenital heart defect. CDR3 in amino acids: CASSQDWRRYGYTF. The CDR3 DNA reads TGCGCCAGCAGCCAAGATTGGCGGCGCTATGGCTACACCTTC.